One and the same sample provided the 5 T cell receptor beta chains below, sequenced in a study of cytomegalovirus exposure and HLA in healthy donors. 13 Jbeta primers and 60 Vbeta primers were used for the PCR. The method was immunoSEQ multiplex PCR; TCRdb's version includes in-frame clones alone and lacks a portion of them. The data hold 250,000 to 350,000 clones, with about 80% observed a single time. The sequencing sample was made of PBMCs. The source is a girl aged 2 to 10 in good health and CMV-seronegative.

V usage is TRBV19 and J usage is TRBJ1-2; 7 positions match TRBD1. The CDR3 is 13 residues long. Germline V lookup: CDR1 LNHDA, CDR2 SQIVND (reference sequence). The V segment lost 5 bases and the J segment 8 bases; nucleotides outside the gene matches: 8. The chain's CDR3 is CASSFTGERGYTF. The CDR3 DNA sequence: TGTGCCAGTAGTTTCACAGGGGAAAGAGGCTACACCTTC. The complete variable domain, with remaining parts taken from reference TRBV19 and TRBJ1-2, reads DGGITQSPKYLFRKEGQNVTLSCEQNLNHDAMYWYRQDPGQGLRLIYYSQIVNDFQKGDIAEGYSVSREKKESFPLTVTSAQKNPTAFYLCASSFTGERGYTFGSGTRLTVV.

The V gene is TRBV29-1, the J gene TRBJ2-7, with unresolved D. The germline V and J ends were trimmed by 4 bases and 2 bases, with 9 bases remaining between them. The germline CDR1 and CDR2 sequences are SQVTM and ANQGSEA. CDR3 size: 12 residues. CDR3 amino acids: CSVVDTPYEQYF. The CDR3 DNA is TGCAGCGTTGTTGACACACCCTACGAGCAGTACTTC.

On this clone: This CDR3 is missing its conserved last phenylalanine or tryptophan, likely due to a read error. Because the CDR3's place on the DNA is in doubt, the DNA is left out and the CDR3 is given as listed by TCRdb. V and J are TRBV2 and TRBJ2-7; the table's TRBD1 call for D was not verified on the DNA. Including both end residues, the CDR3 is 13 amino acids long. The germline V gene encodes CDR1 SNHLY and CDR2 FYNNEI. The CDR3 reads CASSEAAGTNNWA.

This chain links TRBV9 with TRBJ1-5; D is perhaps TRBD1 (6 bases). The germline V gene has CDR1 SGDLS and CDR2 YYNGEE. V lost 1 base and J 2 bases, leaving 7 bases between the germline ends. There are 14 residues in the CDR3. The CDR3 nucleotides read TGTGCCAGCAGCGTATCAGGGGGCAATCAGCCCCAGCATTTT. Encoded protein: CASSVSGGNQPQHF.

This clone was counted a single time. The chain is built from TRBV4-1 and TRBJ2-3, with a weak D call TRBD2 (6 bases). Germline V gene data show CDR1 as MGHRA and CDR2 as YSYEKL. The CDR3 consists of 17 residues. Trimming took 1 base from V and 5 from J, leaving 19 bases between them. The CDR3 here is CASSQVYGAGYKDTQYF. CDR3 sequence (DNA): TGCGCCAGCAGCCAAGTGTATGGAGCGGGTTACAAAGATACGCAGTATTTT.